Shown below are 4 T cell receptor beta chains from a single sample sequenced in a study of PD-1 blockade in classical Hodgkin lymphoma. The method was immunoSEQ multiplex PCR; TCRdb's version includes in-frame clones alone and lacks a portion of them. The table lists tens of thousands of clones, roughly 90% of them singletons. Documented time point: cycle 4 day 1 (C4D1), after more than 5 weeks of nivolumab. After autologous stem cell transplantation all patients relapsed, and prior brentuximab vedotin exposure differed between cohorts. Thawed PBMCs yielded CD4+ T cells through magnetic negative selection. The sequenced sample was CD4+ T cells from blood, obtained before the fourth cycle of nivolumab. The receptors come from a human donor with classical Hodgkin lymphoma.

The chain carries TRBV25-1 and TRBJ2-5, with 7 bases matching TRBD1. V gave up 4 bases and J gave up 8 bases; unmatched junction bases: 13. Germline CDR1 reads MGHDK; CDR2 reads SYGVNS. The CDR3 length is 15 residues. Here the CDR3 reads CASSALDRSQGTQYF. In nucleotides, the CDR3 is TGTGCCAGCAGTGCTCTGGACAGGAGCCAAGGTACCCAGTACTTC. The whole variable domain, filled in from reference TRBV25-1 and TRBJ2-5, reads EADIYQTPRYLVIGTGKKITLECSQTMGHDKMYWYQQDPGMELHLIHYSYGVNSTEKGDLSSESTVSRIRTEHFPLTLESARPSHTSQYLCASSALDRSQGTQYFGPGTRLLVL.

The rearrangement joins TRBV15 to TRBJ1-1; D might be TRBD1 (6 bases). Germline CDR1 LNHNV, CDR2 YYDKDF (reference sequence). The CDR3 consists of 16 residues. V lost 3 bases and J lost 4, with 18 bases in between. This chain's CDR3 is CATSRGAGFVSTEAFF. CDR3 sequence (DNA): TGTGCCACCAGCAGGGGGGCAGGCTTTGTGAGCACTGAAGCTTTCTTT.

V usage is TRBV9 and J usage is TRBJ2-3; weak D call: TRBD2 (5 bases). This CDR3 is built from 15 residues. V gave up 0 bases and J gave up 9 bases, with 17 bases separating them. In germline, CDR1 is SGDLS, CDR2 YYNGEE. CDR3: CASSVVSTSYGTQYF. CDR3 DNA: TGTGCCAGCAGCGTAGTAAGCACTAGTTATGGCACGCAGTATTTT.

The chain combines TRBV19 with TRBJ2-7; D is unresolved. Germline CDR1 and CDR2: LNHDA and SQIVND (reference sequence). Trimming cost V 1 base and J 2 bases, with 9 bases left between them. The CDR3 covers 14 residues. In DNA form, the CDR3 reads TGTGCCAGTAGTATAGGGGGAATTCCCTACGAGCAGTACTTC. Its translation is CASSIGGIPYEQYF. Variable domain in full (rest from reference TRBV19 and TRBJ2-7): DGGITQSPKYLFRKEGQNVTLSCEQNLNHDAMYWYRQDPGQGLRLIYYSQIVNDFQKGDIAEGYSVSREKKESFPLTVTSAQKNPTAFYLCASSIGGIPYEQYFGPGTRLTVT.